This T cell receptor (beta chain) comes out of a study of technical replicates of blood from a handful of donors. Per germline, CDR1 SNHLY and CDR2 FYNNEI. CDR3 size: 14 residues. Trimming cost V 11 bases and J 2 bases; bases outside gene matches: 6. This table comes from immunoSEQ multiplex PCR, and its TCRdb copy is limited to in-frame clones, with some not included. The repertoire holds just over 80,000 clones, with roughly 96% as singletons. This TCR was sampled from a human donor in good health. The material sequenced was T cells isolated from PBMCs. The chain recombines TRBV2 with TRBJ2-2; 9 bases line up with TRBD1. CDR3 in DNA: TGTGCCCTCGGGACAGGGCCAAACACCGGGGAGCTGTTTTTT. This codes for CALGTGPNTGELFF.